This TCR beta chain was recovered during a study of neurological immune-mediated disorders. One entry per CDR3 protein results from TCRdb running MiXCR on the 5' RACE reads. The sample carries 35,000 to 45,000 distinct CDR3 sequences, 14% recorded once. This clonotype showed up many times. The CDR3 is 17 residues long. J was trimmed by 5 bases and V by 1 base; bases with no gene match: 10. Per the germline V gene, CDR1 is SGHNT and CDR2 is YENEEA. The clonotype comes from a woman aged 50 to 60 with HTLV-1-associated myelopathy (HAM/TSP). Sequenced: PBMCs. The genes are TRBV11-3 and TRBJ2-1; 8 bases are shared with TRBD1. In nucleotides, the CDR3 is TGTGCCAGCAGCTTAGGGTCGGGCAGGGGGCGCGACAATGAGCAGTTCTTC. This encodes CASSLGSGRGRDNEQFF. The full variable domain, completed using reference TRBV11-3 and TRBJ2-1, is EAGVVQSPRYKIIEKKQPVAFWCNPISGHNTLYWYLQNLGQGPELLIRYENEEAVDDSQLPKDRFSAERLKGVDSTLKIQPAELGDSAVYLCASSLGSGRGRDNEQFFGPGTRLTVL.